The following is a T cell receptor (beta chain) sequence with its context. Its antigen is as yet unknown. A much more abundant neighbour one base away suggests this may be a read error. In this CDR3 the conserved last residue, phenylalanine or tryptophan, is missing, so a read error is likely. One entry per CDR3 protein, called by TCRdb with MiXCR from the PCR reads. This table holds thousands of distinct CDR3 sequences, approximately 35% found once. These data are taken from a study of molecular identifiers for immune sequencing clone quantification. The V end was cut by 7 bases, the J end by 0 bases, with 7 bases between. This CDR3 region has 13 residues. Per germline, CDR1 MNHEY and CDR2 SVGEGT. Study-level findings and limits: Barcode-sharing identical TCR molecules could underestimate highly expanded clone sizes.

The clonotype originates from a human donor in good health. Some libraries in this study had Jurkat cell RNA spiked in. The chain combines TRBV6-2 or TRBV6-3 with TRBJ1-5; D ambiguous. The sequencing input was naive CD8+ T cells from blood, with Jurkat cell RNA spiked in. The subset here: FACS-sorted CD8+CD4-CCR7+CD45RA+ naive T cells. As DNA, the CDR3 is TGTGCCAGCAAGGACCATAGCAATCAGCCCCAGCATATT. Protein: CASKDHSNQPQHI.